What follows is one TCR beta chain and its context. Its matching antigen is unknown. The naive CD8 population came from CD45RO-negative cells selected for CCR7, without terminally differentiated effector memory CD45RA+ cells. The sample originates from a study of shared clonotypes between healthy human individuals. Generated by immunoSEQ multiplex PCR, the TCRdb table keeps only in-frame clones and is missing some. The repertoire has around 2,100,000 clones, about 95% of them found once; the top ten carry under 1.5%. Study-wide results and limits: It was the non-shared clonotypes that had lower generation probabilities than clonotypes shared by all four donors. Naive CD4 clonotypes overlapped across a few donors at around 5%. In general, naive subsets displayed greater estimated richness than memory subsets did.

V trimming: 4 bases; J trimming: 2 bases; junction bases outside the gene matches: 11. Germline loops: CDR1 MNHEY, CDR2 SMNVEV (reference sequence). The CDR3 runs 16 residues. The V gene is TRBV27, the J gene TRBJ2-7, with 7 bases lining up with TRBD2. The TCR comes from a young man in good health. Sequenced sample: naive CD8+ T cells sorted from blood. The DNA for the CDR3 is TGTGCCAGCAGTTACGGCGGGGGAAGTGGGACCTACGAGCAGTACTTC. Translating gives CASSYGGGSGTYEQYF.